These 30 T cell receptor beta chains share one sample of origin, sequenced in a study of shared clonotypes between healthy human individuals. Using immunoSEQ multiplex PCR, the repertoire was profiled, and TCRdb retains in-frame clones only, with some absent. Here the sample spans about 2.4 million clones, over 85% being singletons. Sequencing was carried out using naive CD4+ T cells from PBMCs. Noted subset: CD45RA+ positively selected. The receptor set was obtained from a man between 18 and 29 years old in good health. Some clones in this sample may be carry-over from other donors' samples.

V and J are TRBV5-6 and TRBJ2-1, with 11 bases that match TRBD2. J lost 8 bases, V lost 4 bases, and 17 bases had no gene match. This CDR3 region has 18 residues. Germline CDR1 SGHDT, CDR2 YYEEEE. The DNA for the CDR3 is TGTGCCAGCAGCCCCGGGACTAGCGGCTCCTTGGTGCGGGATGAGCAGTTCTTC. Its translation is CASSPGTSGSLVRDEQFF.

The gene calls are TRBV18 and TRBJ2-4; TRBD1 might be the D (6 bases). Trimming stripped 4 bases from V and 4 bases from J, with 11 bases between. The CDR3 consists of 14 residues. Germline V lookup: CDR1 KGHSH, CDR2 LQKENI. Here the CDR3 DNA reads TGTGCCAGCTCACAAGGGACACCGAAAAACATTCAGTACTTC. Its protein product is CASSQGTPKNIQYF.

The CDR3 DNA follows: TGTGCCAGCAGTTTTACACGGGACTCAATAGCTCTGTTTTTT. This gives the protein CASSFTRDSIALFF. The chain employs TRBV2 and TRBJ1-4; D is perhaps TRBD1 (5 bases). Germline CDR1 SNHLY, CDR2 FYNNEI. V lost 5 bases to trimming and J lost 14 bases, with 21 bases between them. CDR3 size: 14 residues.

The gene calls are TRBV5-5 and TRBJ1-5; 12 positions agree with TRBD1. The junction had 5 bases not matched to a gene; V was cut back by 4 bases and J by 3 bases. Per the germline V gene, CDR1 is SGHKS and CDR2 is YYEKEE (reference sequence). The CDR3 extends over 16 amino acids. The CDR3 bases are TGTGCCAGCAGCGGGGGACAGGGGGCTCTCAATCAGCCCCAGCATTTT. Translating gives CASSGGQGALNQPQHF.

The chain has TRBV7-9 and TRBJ2-7; 12 bases match TRBD1. The trim removed 5 bases at V and 6 bases at J, leaving 14 bases unmatched. Germline assignment: CDR1 SEHNR and CDR2 FQNEAQ (reference sequence). The CDR3 totals 17 residues. CDR3 amino acids: CASSTPGQGAILSEQYF. CDR3 DNA: TGTGCCAGCAGCACGCCGGGACAGGGGGCGATCCTCAGCGAGCAGTACTTC.

V gene TRBV2 combines with J gene TRBJ1-4; TRBD1 matches 9 bases. The CDR3 sequence is 14 residues long. After removal of 7 bases from V and 3 bases from J, the junction contained 3 bases not matched to a gene. The germline CDR1 and CDR2 sequences are SNHLY and FYNNEI. The CDR3 sequence: CASNRQGANEKLFF. DNA of the CDR3: TGTGCCAGCAATCGACAGGGGGCTAATGAAAAACTGTTTTTT.

The genes are TRBV5-1 and TRBJ2-1; 9 bases align to TRBD2. This CDR3 contains 16 residues. The junction had 6 bases not matched to a gene; V was cut back by 0 bases and J by 5 bases. Germline V gives CDR1 SGHRS, CDR2 YFSETQ. The CDR3 region is CASSLGGLAGNNEQFF. The CDR3 coding sequence is TGCGCCAGCAGCTTGGGAGGGCTAGCGGGAAACAATGAGCAGTTCTTC.

This rearrangement joins TRBV11-2 to TRBJ2-7; TRBD2 matches at 7 bases. Per the germline V gene, CDR1 is SGHAT and CDR2 is FQNNGV. The CDR3 sequence is 14 residues long. J lost 3 bases, V lost 2 bases, and 4 bases had no gene match. The CDR3 sequence: CASSLKWGGYEQYF. As DNA, the CDR3 is TGTGCCAGCAGCTTAAAATGGGGGGGCTACGAGCAGTACTTC.

The chain combines TRBV19 with TRBJ1-5; 8 nucleotides align to TRBD1. Germline CDR1 reads LNHDA; CDR2 reads SQIVND (reference sequence). The CDR3 is made up of 14 amino acids. J gave up 4 bases and V 4 bases, and 3 bases lay outside the gene matches. CDR3: CASSTDRVNQPQHF. The CDR3 nucleotides are TGTGCCAGTAGTACGGACAGGGTAAATCAGCCCCAGCATTTT.

The chain recombines TRBV5-4 with TRBJ1-2, with D unresolved. The germline V gene has CDR1 SGHNT and CDR2 YYREEE (reference sequence). CDR3 size: 13 residues. V was shortened by 1 base and J by 4 bases, with 8 bases between the two germline ends. The CDR3 protein is CASSLRDPYGYTF. The CDR3 coding sequence is TGTGCCAGCAGCTTGCGGGATCCCTATGGCTACACCTTC.

This chain links TRBV5-1 with TRBJ1-1; 9 positions match TRBD1. The CDR3 has 16 residues. Germline V gene sequence: CDR1 SGHRS, CDR2 YFSETQ. Germline trimming cut 2 bases from V and 10 bases from J; bases unmatched to any gene: 15. The chain's CDR3 is CASSLSLTGGAYGAFF. Written as DNA, the CDR3 is TGCGCCAGCAGCTTATCCTTAACAGGGGGCGCCTATGGAGCTTTCTTT.

Concerning this clone: Other DNA sequences in this sample translate to the same CDR3. The chain links TRBV5-1 to TRBJ2-7, with 8 bases lining up with TRBD1. The junction had 5 bases not matched to a gene; V was cut back by 4 bases and J by 5 bases. Germline-derived CDR1 and CDR2 are SGHRS and YFSETQ. This CDR3 has 13 amino acids. Here the CDR3 reads CASSADRGHEQYF. Here the CDR3 DNA reads TGCGCCAGCAGCGCCGACAGGGGTCACGAGCAGTACTTC. The whole variable domain, remainder taken from reference TRBV5-1 and TRBJ2-7, is KAGVTQTPRYLIKTRGQQVTLSCSPISGHRSVSWYQQTPGQGLQFLFEYFSETQRNKGNFPGRFSGRQFSNSRSEMNVSTLELGDSALYLCASSADRGHEQYFGPGTRLTVT.

The V gene is TRBV5-8, the J gene TRBJ1-1; D not resolved. CDR1 SGHTS and CDR2 YDEGEE come from the germline V gene. The V end lost 4 bases, the J end lost 3 bases, and 13 bases lay between the germline ends. The CDR3 is made up of 14 amino acids. The CDR3 DNA follows: TGTGCCAGCAGCACCGACTTTGCCTACACTGAAGCTTTCTTT. This translates into CASSTDFAYTEAFF.

This clone is a singleton in its sample. The gene calls are TRBV13 and TRBJ2-1; the D gene is possibly TRBD2 (6 bases). V lost 6 bases, J lost 5 bases, and 17 bases lay in between. Germline CDR1 reads PRHDT; CDR2 reads FYEKMQ (reference sequence). The CDR3 consists of 15 residues. The CDR3, as DNA: TGTGCCAGCAGTCCCGCGACTAGGAGCAACAATGAGCAGTTCTTC. Amino acids: CASSPATRSNNEQFF.

V gene TRBV5-1 combines with J gene TRBJ2-2; TRBD2 might be the D (6 bases). This CDR3 is built from 15 residues. The V end was cut by 2 bases, the J end by 5 bases, with 13 bases between. Germline-derived CDR1 and CDR2 are SGHRS and YFSETQ. This chain's CDR3 is CASSFPEAGTGELFF. The CDR3 region has the DNA TGCGCCAGCAGCTTCCCCGAGGCGGGGACCGGGGAGCTGTTTTTT.

J is TRBJ2-5 and V is TRBV7-6; the D is unclear. Germline V CDR1 and CDR2: SGHVS, FNYEAQ. V lost 5 bases to trimming and J lost 3 bases, with 10 bases between them. The CDR3 length is 13 residues. The CDR3 coding sequence is TGTGCCAGCAGCCTTTCCTGGAAAGAGACCCAGTACTTC. Protein: CASSLSWKETQYF.

This clone is a singleton in its sample. The chain recombines TRBV15 with TRBJ1-3; a weak D match, TRBD1 (6 bases). V dropped 9 bases and J dropped 0 bases, with 21 bases sitting between them. This CDR3 comprises 17 residues. Germline V gene sequence: CDR1 LNHNV, CDR2 YYDKDF (reference sequence). DNA of the CDR3: TGTGCCACGGCAAGACAGGCCCGTGGAGGCTCTGGAAACACCATATATTTT. It specifies CATARQARGGSGNTIYF.

This chain joins TRBV7-2 and TRBJ2-2, with a weak D call TRBD2 (6 bases). V lost 4 bases to trimming and J lost 6 bases, with 15 bases between them. There are 15 residues in the CDR3. Looked up from germline, CDR1 is SGHTA and CDR2 is FQGNSA. The CDR3 region is CASSSGLRGAGELFF. The CDR3 nucleotides are TGTGCCAGCAGCTCGGGACTCCGGGGAGCCGGGGAGCTGTTTTTT.

This rearrangement joins TRBV4-3 to TRBJ2-7, with D perhaps matching TRBD1 or TRBD2 (7 bases each). Between the trimmed V and J ends, which lost 3 bases and 4 bases, there was a span of 10 bases. The V gene's germline CDR1 is LGHNA and CDR2 YSLEER. The CDR3 loop spans 13 amino acids. The CDR3 is CASSQQGGYEQYF. In DNA, the CDR3 is TGCGCCAGCAGCCAGCAGGGGGGGTACGAGCAGTACTTC.

The chain links TRBV7-2 to TRBJ2-2; D perhaps matches TRBD2 (5 bases). Trimming took 5 bases from V and 1 from J, leaving 11 bases between them. The CDR3 is 15 amino acids. Germline V CDR1 and CDR2: SGHTA, FQGNSA. The CDR3 protein is CASSPNRENTGELFF. As DNA, the CDR3 is TGTGCCAGCAGCCCAAACCGGGAGAACACCGGGGAGCTGTTTTTT.

V and J are TRBV6-5 and TRBJ1-1; D uncertain. The germline V gene encodes CDR1 MNHEY and CDR2 SVGAGI. The V end lost 8 bases, the J end lost 4 bases, and 14 bases lay between the germline ends. The CDR3 spans 13 residues. The CDR3 reads CASFFRDGTEAFF. The CDR3 bases are TGTGCCAGCTTTTTTCGGGATGGCACTGAAGCTTTCTTT.

This clone appeared once. The chain couples TRBV6-1 to TRBJ2-7, with TRBD1 identical over 10 bases. V shed 6 bases, J shed 4 bases, and the junction held 6 bases outside the gene matches. CDR1 and CDR2 (germline): MNHNS, SASEGT. The CDR3 runs 14 residues. The CDR3 loop reads CASSGGQGRYEQYF. The DNA of the CDR3 is TGTGCCAGCAGCGGGGGACAGGGGAGGTACGAGCAGTACTTC.

The chain is built from TRBV15 and TRBJ2-7; D gene uncertain. CDR1 and CDR2 (germline): LNHNV, YYDKDF (reference sequence). With 1 base removed from V and 3 bases from J, the gap between germline ends came to 19 bases. CDR3 length: 17 residues. CDR3: CATSRGRPQSPYYEQYF. In DNA, the CDR3 is TGTGCCACCAGCAGAGGTAGGCCCCAATCTCCCTACTACGAGCAGTACTTC. The whole variable domain, remainder taken from reference TRBV15 and TRBJ2-7, is DAMVIQNPRYQVTQFGKPVTLSCSQTLNHNVMYWYQQKSSQAPKLLFHYYDKDFNNEADTPDNFQSRRPNTSFCFLDIRSPGLGDTAMYLCATSRGRPQSPYYEQYFGPGTRLTVT.

J is TRBJ2-2 and V is TRBV11-2; D is uncertain. The CDR3 covers 15 residues. Germline V CDR1 and CDR2: SGHAT, FQNNGV. Trimming cost V 5 bases and J 8 bases, with 18 bases left between them. DNA of the CDR3: TGTGCCAGCAGCACCGATCGGTGGGCCTGGGGGGAGCTGTTTTTT. Its translation: CASSTDRWAWGELFF.

The V call is TRBV11-2, the J call TRBJ2-1, with 14 positions matching TRBD2. V was pared by 4 bases and J by 5 bases, with 1 base of the junction left unmatched. CDR1 and CDR2 (germline): SGHAT, FQNNGV. This CDR3 comprises 15 residues. CDR3 coding DNA: TGTGCCAGCAGCTGGACTAGCGGGGGGCACAATGAGCAGTTCTTC. Translated, it gives CASSWTSGGHNEQFF.

This clone was seen a few times. CDR3 residues: CASSTNPAQPQHF. CDR3 coding DNA: TGTGCCAGCAGTACTAATCCAGCCCAGCCCCAGCATTTT. V usage is TRBV6-5 and J usage is TRBJ1-5; D remains ambiguous. The germline gives CDR1 MNHEY, CDR2 SVGAGI. This CDR3 is built from 13 residues. V lost 5 bases to trimming and J lost 7 bases, with 12 bases between them.

The chain uses TRBV27 and TRBJ2-5; no clear D. CDR3 length: 16 amino acids. Per the germline V gene, CDR1 is MNHEY and CDR2 is SMNVEV (reference sequence). Trimming shortened V by 4 bases and J by 5 bases, and 20 bases separated the two germline ends. The CDR3 DNA is TGTGCCAGCAGTTCTGCTGACTTCCGACGGCACGAGACCCAGTACTTC. Protein product: CASSSADFRRHETQYF.

V and J are TRBV10-3 and TRBJ1-1, with D tentatively TRBD1 (5 bases). Germline CDR1 and CDR2: ENHRY and SYGVKD. V lost 6 bases and J lost 1, with 9 bases in between. The CDR3 consists of 13 residues. This CDR3 is CAIRGLPNTEAFF. The CDR3 coding sequence is TGTGCCATCAGGGGGCTACCGAACACTGAAGCTTTCTTT.

Points on this clone: The identical CDR3 is also encoded by other nucleotide sequences in the sample. The V and J genes are TRBV7-9 and TRBJ1-4; 9 bases map to TRBD1. V shed 5 bases, J shed 3 bases, and the junction held 4 bases outside the gene matches. This CDR3 spans 15 amino acids. CDR1 is SEHNR, CDR2 FQNEAQ, per germline (reference sequence). CDR3 amino acids: CASSPGQGANEKLFF. DNA for the CDR3: TGTGCCAGCAGCCCGGGACAGGGAGCTAATGAAAAACTGTTTTTT.

The rearrangement uses TRBV7-3 and TRBJ2-1, with 9 bases identical to TRBD2. The CDR3 extends over 17 amino acids. The trim removed 4 bases at V and 0 bases at J, leaving 7 bases unmatched. Looked up from germline, CDR1 is SGHTA and CDR2 is FQGTGA. This chain's CDR3 is CASSSGVAGVSYNEQFF. CDR3 DNA sequence: TGTGCCAGCAGCTCTGGGGTAGCGGGGGTCTCCTACAATGAGCAGTTCTTC.